The sequence of this TCR beta chain was determined in a study of identical twins. Study-wide results and limits: Partial confounding of zero-insertion analyses by invariant MAIT and iNKT cells was possible.

TCRdb processed the 5' RACE reads anew with MiXCR; each CDR3 protein has one entry. The repertoire holds around 680,000 distinct CDR3 sequences, with less than 10% as singletons. Comments on this clonotype: As yet, its antigen is unknown.

This CDR3 is built from 15 residues. The ends were cut back, 6 bases at V and 8 bases at J, with 21 bases in the middle. Germline loops: CDR1 SGHTA, CDR2 FQGNSA. This same sample was also part of a study on yellow fever vaccine responses in identical twins.

Specimen: PBMCs. The genes are TRBV7-2 and TRBJ2-3; D assignment may be TRBD1 or TRBD2 (5 bases each). The source is a young woman in good health. In DNA, the CDR3 is TGTGCCAGCAGTACAACCGGGGCCCCGAGGGGTACGCAGTATTTT. This translates into CASSTTGAPRGTQYF.